This T cell receptor beta chain was captured in a study of shared clonotypes between healthy human individuals. Study in general: Three men and a couple of women, aged 18 to 49, were donors.

Under the authors' procedure: Filtering differed because ImmunoSEQ produced junction-only sequences that carried no quality scores. Clones were read by immunoSEQ multiplex PCR, and TCRdb kept only the in-frame ones, dropping some. V, J and clone size were drawn from that table, and D and trimming were deduced from the DNA. Found here are 2 million to 2.5 million clones, roughly 95% of them singletons; the top ten hold 0.13%. Between the trimmed V and J ends, which lost 4 bases and 7 bases, there was a span of 13 bases. The CDR3 spans 13 residues. Per germline, CDR1 SGHDT and CDR2 YYEEEE. This clone was recorded once. Its antigen is still unknown. Regarding the study as a whole: Generally, estimated richness proved larger in naive subsets than it did in memory subsets.

The J gene is TRBJ2-3, the V gene TRBV5-6; D call uncertain. Material: naive CD4+ T cells sorted from blood. Subset indicated: CD45RA+ positively selected. This clonotype was sampled from a man between 18 and 29 years old in good health. CDR3 protein: CASSIGPPNTQYF. In DNA form, the CDR3 reads TGTGCCAGCAGCATAGGACCTCCGAATACGCAGTATTTT.